Described below is a single TCR beta chain sequence and its context. Its cognate antigen is unknown. The data are from a study of radiotherapy plus CTLA-4 blockade in lung cancer. Study observations and caveats: Early blood T cell clone dynamics reportedly forecast response best, with interferon-beta. There was expansion of tumor-derived TCR clones in blood after radiotherapy plus ipilimumab.

This CDR3 has 16 residues. Trimming cost V 0 bases and J 2 bases, with 14 bases left between them. Per the germline V gene, CDR1 is GTSNPN and CDR2 is SVGIG (reference sequence). Here immunoSEQ multiplex PCR was the method, and the copy in TCRdb shows in-frame clones only, minus some. There are approximately 78,000 clones in the sample; approximately 78% occur only once, and about 6.7% lies in the top ten. The origin of this receptor is a human donor with non-small cell lung cancer who had a complete response to radiotherapy plus ipilimumab. The V call is TRBV30, the J call TRBJ1-3; D is uncertain. The specimen comprised peripheral blood, sampled from a patient treated with radiotherapy plus ipilimumab. The CDR3 is CAWSVLLGQAGNTIYF. CDR3 sequence (DNA): TGTGCCTGGAGTGTGTTACTTGGCCAGGCTGGAAACACCATATATTTT.